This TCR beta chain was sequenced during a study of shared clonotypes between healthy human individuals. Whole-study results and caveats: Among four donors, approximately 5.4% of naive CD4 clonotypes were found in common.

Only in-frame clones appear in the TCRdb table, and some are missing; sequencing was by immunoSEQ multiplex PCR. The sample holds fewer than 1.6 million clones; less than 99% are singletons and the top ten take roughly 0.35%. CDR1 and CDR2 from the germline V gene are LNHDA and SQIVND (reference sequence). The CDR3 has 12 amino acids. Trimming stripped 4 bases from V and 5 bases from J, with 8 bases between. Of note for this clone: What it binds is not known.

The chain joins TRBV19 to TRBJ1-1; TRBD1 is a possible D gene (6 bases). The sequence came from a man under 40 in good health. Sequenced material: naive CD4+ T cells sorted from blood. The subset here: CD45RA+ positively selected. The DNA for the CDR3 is TGTGCCAGTAGTAACAGGGAAACTGAAGCTTTCTTT. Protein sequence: CASSNRETEAFF. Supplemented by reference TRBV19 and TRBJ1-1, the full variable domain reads DGGITQSPKYLFRKEGQNVTLSCEQNLNHDAMYWYRQDPGQGLRLIYYSQIVNDFQKGDIAEGYSVSREKKESFPLTVTSAQKNPTAFYLCASSNRETEAFFGQGTRLTVV.